The clone carrying this T cell receptor beta chain showed up many times. In TCRdb, the 5' RACE reads were re-called with MiXCR into one record per CDR3 protein. In the table there are some 600,000 distinct CDR3 sequences, 7.1% of which are singletons. Trimming removed 1 base at V and 1 base at J, with 2 bases between. The CDR3 is 12 residues long. Per germline, CDR1 SEHNR and CDR2 FQNEAQ (reference sequence). This specimen belongs to a study of identical twins. These data were also filed under a second study, of yellow fever vaccine responses in identical twins.

This chain joins TRBV7-9 and TRBJ2-7, with D unclear. The receptor was isolated from a woman aged 18-29 years in good health. The sequenced material came from PBMCs. The CDR3 loop is CASSLESYEQYF. The CDR3 DNA reads TGTGCCAGCAGCTTAGAATCCTACGAGCAGTACTTC.